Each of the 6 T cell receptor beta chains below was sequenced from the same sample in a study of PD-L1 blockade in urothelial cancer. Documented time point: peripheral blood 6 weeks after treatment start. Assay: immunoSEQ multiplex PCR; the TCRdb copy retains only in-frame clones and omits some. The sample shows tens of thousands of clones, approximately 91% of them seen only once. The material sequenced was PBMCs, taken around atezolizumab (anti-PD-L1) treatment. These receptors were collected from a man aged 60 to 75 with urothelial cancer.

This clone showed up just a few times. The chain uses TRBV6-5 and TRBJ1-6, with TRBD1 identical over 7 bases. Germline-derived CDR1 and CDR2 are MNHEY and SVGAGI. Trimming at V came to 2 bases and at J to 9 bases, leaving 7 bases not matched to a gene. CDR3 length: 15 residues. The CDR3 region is CASSYTHRGGSPLHF. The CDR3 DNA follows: TGTGCCAGCAGTTACACCCACAGGGGTGGTTCACCCCTCCACTTT.

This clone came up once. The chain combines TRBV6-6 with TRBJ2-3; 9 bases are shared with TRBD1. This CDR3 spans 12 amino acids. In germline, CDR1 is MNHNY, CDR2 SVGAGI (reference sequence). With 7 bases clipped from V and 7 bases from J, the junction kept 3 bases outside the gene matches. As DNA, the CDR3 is TGTGCCAGCACGAACAGGGGGCATACGCAGTATTTT. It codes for CASTNRGHTQYF.

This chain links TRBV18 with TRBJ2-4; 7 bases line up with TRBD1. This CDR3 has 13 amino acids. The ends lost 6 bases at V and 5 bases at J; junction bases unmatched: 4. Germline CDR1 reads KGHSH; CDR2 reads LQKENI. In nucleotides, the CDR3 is TGTGCCAGCTCTTCCGGGACAGAAAACATTCAGTACTTC. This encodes CASSSGTENIQYF.

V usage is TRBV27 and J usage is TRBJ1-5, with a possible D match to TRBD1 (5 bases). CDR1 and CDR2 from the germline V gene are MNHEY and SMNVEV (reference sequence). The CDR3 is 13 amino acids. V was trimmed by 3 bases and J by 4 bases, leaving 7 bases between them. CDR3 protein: CASSLAGNQPQHF. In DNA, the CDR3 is TGTGCCAGCAGTTTGGCAGGGAATCAGCCCCAGCATTTT.

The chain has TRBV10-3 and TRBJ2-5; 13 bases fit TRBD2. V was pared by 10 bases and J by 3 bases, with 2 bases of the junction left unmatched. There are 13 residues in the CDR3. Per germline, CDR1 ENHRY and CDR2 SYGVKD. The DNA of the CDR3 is TGTGCCACCGGACTAGCGGGAGAAGAGACCCAGTACTTC. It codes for CATGLAGEETQYF.

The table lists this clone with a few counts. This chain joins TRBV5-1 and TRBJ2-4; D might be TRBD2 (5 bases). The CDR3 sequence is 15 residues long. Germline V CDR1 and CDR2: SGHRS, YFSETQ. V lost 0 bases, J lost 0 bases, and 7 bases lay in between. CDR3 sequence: CASSLAGLAKNIQYF. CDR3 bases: TGCGCCAGCAGCTTGGCGGGGTTAGCCAAAAACATTCAGTACTTC.